A single sample is the source of the 23 T cell receptor beta chains below, sequenced in a study of blood T cell repertoires in COVID-19. The table came from immunoSEQ multiplex PCR; TCRdb's copy has only in-frame clones and leaves some out. The sample carries about 160,000 clones, about nine tenths recorded once. Material: peripheral blood. These receptors were obtained from a woman aged 55-70 years with active or convalescent COVID-19.

This chain links TRBV4-1 with TRBJ2-2, with D possibly being TRBD1 (6 bases). CDR1 is MGHRA and CDR2 is YSYEKL in the germline V gene. The V end was cut by 0 bases, the J end by 8 bases, with 13 bases between. This CDR3 has 15 residues. CDR3 coding DNA: TGCGCCAGCAGCCAAGATTTACAGGGCTGGGGGGAGCTGTTTTTT. This translates into CASSQDLQGWGELFF.

The V and J genes are TRBV18 and TRBJ1-1, with D unresolved. V lost 3 bases, J lost 0 bases, and 5 bases lay in between. This CDR3 is built from 13 residues. Germline V gene lookup returns CDR1 KGHSH and CDR2 LQKENI. CDR3 DNA sequence: TGTGCCAGCTCACCGGCAGTGAACACTGAAGCTTTCTTT. Residues: CASSPAVNTEAFF.

This chain links TRBV19 with TRBJ1-1; 10 bases are a match to TRBD1. Germline CDR1 reads LNHDA; CDR2 reads SQIVND (reference sequence). The CDR3 totals 15 residues. The V and J ends lost 5 bases and 6 bases, in that order; junction bases with no gene match: 9. CDR3 in amino acids: CASSPPRDRGSEAFF. The CDR3 nucleotides read TGTGCCAGTAGTCCCCCCCGGGACAGGGGCTCTGAAGCTTTCTTT.

J is TRBJ1-1 and V is TRBV6-2 or TRBV6-3; tentatively, D is TRBD1 (6 bases). Per germline, CDR1 MNHEY and CDR2 SVGEGT. The CDR3 totals 16 residues. V shed 0 bases and J shed 4 bases, with 15 bases lying between them. The CDR3 spells CASSYSKSARGTEAFF. The CDR3 DNA reads as TGTGCCAGCAGTTACTCGAAATCGGCCAGGGGCACTGAAGCTTTCTTT.

This rearrangement joins TRBV2 to TRBJ1-2, with 7 bases identical to TRBD1. Trimming removed 6 bases from V and 5 bases from J; junction bases left unmatched: 12. The CDR3 runs to 15 residues. Per germline, CDR1 SNHLY and CDR2 FYNNEI. The CDR3 DNA follows: TGTGCCAGCAGAGAGGGACAGAGCAGATTATATGGCTACACCTTC. Translated, it gives CASREGQSRLYGYTF.

V is TRBV5-4 and J is TRBJ2-1; 10 nucleotides match TRBD1. V was clipped by 3 bases and J by 3 bases; unmatched bases: 0. Looked up from germline, CDR1 is SGHNT and CDR2 is YYREEE (reference sequence). The CDR3 covers 14 residues. Here the CDR3 reads CASSWDRGYNEQFF. The CDR3, as DNA: TGTGCCAGCAGCTGGGACAGGGGCTACAATGAGCAGTTCTTC. The full variable domain, completed using reference TRBV5-4 and TRBJ2-1, is ETGVTQSPTHLIKTRGQQVTLRCSSQSGHNTVSWYQQALGQGPQFIFQYYREEENGRGNFPPRFSGLQFPNYSSELNVNALELDDSALYLCASSWDRGYNEQFFGPGTRLTVL.

J is TRBJ1-2 and V is TRBV9, with TRBD1 matching 7 bases. The germline CDR1 and CDR2 sequences are SGDLS and YYNGEE. The trim removed 4 bases at V and 4 bases at J, leaving 13 bases unmatched. There are 16 residues in the CDR3. CDR3 region: CASSFSKGGAGYGYTF. The CDR3 nucleotides are TGTGCCAGCAGCTTTAGCAAAGGGGGCGCCGGCTATGGCTACACCTTC.

The chain recombines TRBV3-1 (or the pseudogene TRBV3-2) with TRBJ1-5, with 7 bases aligning to TRBD1. The CDR3 runs to 16 residues. Trimming at V came to 0 bases and at J to 2 bases, leaving 4 bases not matched to a gene. CDR1 and CDR2 from the germline V gene are LGHDT and YNNKEL (reference sequence). CDR3 protein: CASSQDHRGGNQPQHF. Written as DNA, the CDR3 is TGTGCCAGCAGCCAAGATCACAGGGGTGGCAATCAGCCCCAGCATTTT.

This chain connects TRBV12-5 to TRBJ1-6, with D unclear. The CDR3 length is 13 residues. V lost 3 bases, J lost 7 bases, and 7 bases lay in between. Germline assignment: CDR1 LGHNT and CDR2 FRNRAP. The CDR3 region is CASGFLANSPLHF. Here the CDR3 DNA reads TGTGCTAGTGGTTTTCTAGCAAATTCACCCCTCCACTTT. Drawing the rest from reference TRBV12-5 and TRBJ1-6, the complete variable domain is DARVTQTPRHKVTEMGQEVTMRCQPILGHNTVFWYRQTMMQGLELLAYFRNRAPLDDSGMPKDRFSAEMPDATLATLKIQPSEPRDSAVYFCASGFLANSPLHFGNGTRLTVT.

The genes are TRBV10-2 and TRBJ2-5, with TRBD2 matching 9 bases. Germline V gene data show CDR1 as WSHSY and CDR2 as SAAADI. CDR3 size: 18 residues. J lost 0 bases, V lost 0 bases, and 8 bases had no gene match. This CDR3 is CASSESTAGGRYQETQYF. The CDR3 coding sequence is TGCGCCAGCAGTGAGTCGACAGCGGGGGGCAGGTACCAAGAGACCCAGTACTTC.

This clone has only one observation. This chain connects TRBV9 to TRBJ2-3; 7 nucleotides agree with TRBD2. CDR3 length equals 13 residues. CDR1 and CDR2 (germline): SGDLS, YYNGEE. V gave up 7 bases and J gave up 2 bases; unmatched junction bases: 4. The CDR3 DNA reads TGTGCCAGCCAGCGGGGAAACACAGATACGCAGTATTTT. Amino acids: CASQRGNTDTQYF.

A few counts support this clone. The chain combines TRBV13 with TRBJ1-3; TRBD1 matches 9 bases. The CDR3 is 16 residues long. Germline lookup yields CDR1 PRHDT and CDR2 FYEKMQ (reference sequence). With V trimmed by 5 bases and J by 2 bases, 7 bases remained unmatched. The CDR3 nucleotides read TGTGCCAGCAGCCTCGGGGACAGGGCTCCTGGAAACACCATATATTTT. It yields the protein CASSLGDRAPGNTIYF.

The chain employs TRBV6-4 and TRBJ2-2; a weak D match, TRBD2 (6 bases). This CDR3 has 13 residues. Per the germline V gene, CDR1 is MRHNA and CDR2 is SNTAGT. V lost 6 bases to trimming and J lost 6 bases, with 11 bases between them. CDR3 residues: CASRPSSAGELFF. As DNA, the CDR3 is TGTGCCAGCAGGCCTTCTAGCGCCGGGGAGCTGTTTTTT.

The V and J genes are TRBV10-3 and TRBJ1-5, with TRBD1 identical over 10 bases. Germline lookup yields CDR1 ENHRY and CDR2 SYGVKD. CDR3 size: 14 residues. The V and J ends lost 10 bases and 0 bases, in that order; junction bases with no gene match: 3. The CDR3 nucleotides are TGTGCCAGCGGACAGGGGGATAGCAATCAGCCCCAGCATTTT. It is translated as CASGQGDSNQPQHF.

V and J are TRBV30 and TRBJ1-3; no reliable D call. Germline V gene sequence: CDR1 GTSNPN, CDR2 SVGIG (reference sequence). The CDR3 is made up of 12 amino acids. Between the trimmed V and J ends, which lost 5 bases and 6 bases, there was a span of 11 bases. The CDR3 loop is CAWGPGANTIYF. CDR3 sequence (DNA): TGTGCCTGGGGACCGGGAGCAAACACCATATATTTT.

This chain joins TRBV7-3 and TRBJ2-7; 8 positions match TRBD1. Germline CDR1 is SGHTA and CDR2 is FQGTGA. Trimming took 1 base from V and 2 from J; bases not matched to a gene: 10. The CDR3 runs to 17 residues. In DNA form, the CDR3 reads TGTGCCAGCAGCTTAAATGTGGGGGCAGGGGGCCCCTACGAGCAGTACTTC. This translates into CASSLNVGAGGPYEQYF. Full variable domain (remainder filled in from reference TRBV7-3 and TRBJ2-7): GAGVSQTPSNKVTEKGKYVELRCDPISGHTALYWYRQSLGQGPEFLIYFQGTGAADDSGLPNDRFFAVRPEGSVSTLKIQRTERGDSAVYLCASSLNVGAGGPYEQYFGPGTRLTVT.

V gene TRBV6-1 combines with J gene TRBJ1-2; D is ambiguous. V shed 0 bases and J shed 0 bases, with 11 bases lying between them. Looked up from germline, CDR1 is MNHNS and CDR2 is SASEGT. The CDR3 spans 16 residues. CDR3 in amino acids: CASSEAGGLANYGYTF. As DNA, the CDR3 is TGTGCCAGCAGTGAAGCGGGCGGGTTAGCTAACTATGGCTACACCTTC.

V gene TRBV5-8 combines with J gene TRBJ1-3, with D uncertain. V gave up 4 bases and J gave up 2 bases, with 7 bases separating them. There are 13 residues in the CDR3. Germline V gene data show CDR1 as SGHTS and CDR2 as YDEGEE. The CDR3 loop is CASSRGTGNTIYF. CDR3 nucleotides: TGTGCCAGCAGCCGGGGAACTGGAAACACCATATATTTT.

The CDR3 DNA follows: TGCGCCAGCAGCCAAGGGCTAGCGGGGGCCTCGGGAGCCAAAAACATTCAGTACTTC. Amino acids: CASSQGLAGASGAKNIQYF. This sequence joins TRBV4-3 and TRBJ2-4; 10 positions match TRBD2. The trim removed 1 base at V and 0 bases at J, leaving 9 bases unmatched. The CDR3 extends over 19 amino acids. Looked up from germline, CDR1 is LGHNA and CDR2 is YSLEER.

This chain connects TRBV7-6 to TRBJ2-1; TRBD2 might be the D (5 bases). Looked up from germline, CDR1 is SGHVS and CDR2 is FNYEAQ. V lost 7 bases and J lost 12, with 22 bases in between. This CDR3 is 14 amino acids long. The CDR3: CASTMEWGSAAQFF. The CDR3 region has the DNA TGTGCCAGCACTATGGAGTGGGGTAGCGCGGCGCAGTTCTTC.

V is TRBV4-3 and J is TRBJ2-3; 9 bases are a match to TRBD2. J was trimmed by 4 bases and V by 0 bases; bases with no gene match: 5. The CDR3 is made up of 16 amino acids. The germline V gene encodes CDR1 LGHNA and CDR2 YSLEER. The CDR3 loop reads CASSQERGGFADTQYF. In DNA, the CDR3 is TGCGCCAGCAGCCAAGAGCGGGGGGGCTTCGCAGATACGCAGTATTTT.

This CDR3 reads CASSEREGRAGNTIYF. The DNA of the CDR3 is TGTGCCAGCAGTGAAAGGGAGGGGCGCGCTGGAAACACCATATATTTT. The chain joins TRBV2 to TRBJ1-3; D possibly corresponds to TRBD1 (5 bases). CDR3 size: 16 residues. Between the trimmed V and J ends, which lost 2 bases and 2 bases, there was a span of 13 bases. Germline V CDR1 and CDR2: SNHLY, FYNNEI.

The chain uses TRBV18 and TRBJ2-7; TRBD2 is a possible D gene (6 bases). Trimming removed 3 bases from V and 7 bases from J, with 13 bases in between. In germline, CDR1 is KGHSH, CDR2 LQKENI. CDR3 length: 13 amino acids. The CDR3 here is CASSPLDYGEQYF. The DNA of the CDR3 is TGTGCCAGCTCACCTCTGGACTACGGAGAGCAGTACTTC.